The 12 T cell receptor beta chains presented below share a single source sample, sequenced in a study of graft-versus-host responses after intestinal transplantation. Their cognate antigens are unknown. Generated by immunoSEQ multiplex PCR, the TCRdb table keeps only in-frame clones and is missing some. Of some 23,000 clones in the sample, around 80% were seen once. This material consisted of unstimulated CD8+ T cells sorted from spleen or lymph node cells, taken before transplant. The origin of the receptors is a human donor who was the organ donor for an intestinal transplant.

The V call is TRBV11-2, the J call TRBJ1-1; D gene ambiguous. This CDR3 is built from 11 residues. V was clipped by 1 base and J by 8 bases, with 5 bases between them. CDR1 and CDR2 (germline): SGHAT, FQNNGV. This CDR3 reads CASSLVAEAFF. The CDR3 DNA reads as TGTGCCAGCAGCTTAGTAGCAGAAGCTTTCTTT.

The CDR3 loop is CASSSDRAGYGYTF. CDR3 coding DNA: TGTGCCAGCAGTTCCGACAGGGCGGGCTATGGCTACACCTTC. The rearrangement links TRBV11-2 to TRBJ1-2; 7 positions match TRBD1. V dropped 6 bases and J dropped 4; count of bases not matched to a gene: 8. There are 14 residues in the CDR3. CDR1 and CDR2 (germline): SGHAT, FQNNGV.

The V gene is TRBV19, the J gene TRBJ2-7; D ambiguous. CDR3 length equals 14 residues. V was shortened by 4 bases and J by 0 bases, with 10 bases between the two germline ends. Germline-derived CDR1 and CDR2 are LNHDA and SQIVND (reference sequence). The CDR3 protein is CASSKADNSYEQYF. CDR3 nucleotide sequence: TGTGCCAGTAGTAAGGCAGATAACTCCTACGAGCAGTACTTC.

This clone was detected a few times. V and J are TRBV27 and TRBJ2-7; D is undetermined. The germline CDR1 and CDR2 sequences are MNHEY and SMNVEV (reference sequence). This CDR3 has 12 residues. With 5 bases removed from V and 7 bases from J, the gap between germline ends came to 12 bases. The CDR3: CASSPPGGEQYF. The CDR3 region has the DNA TGTGCCAGCAGTCCCCCCGGTGGGGAGCAGTACTTC.

This chain connects TRBV7-9 to TRBJ2-3; possible D gene TRBD1, 5 bases. This CDR3 has 14 residues. V was clipped by 1 base and J by 1 base, with 6 bases between them. Germline CDR1 and CDR2: SEHNR and FQNEAQ (reference sequence). The CDR3: CASSLEQGTDTQYF. CDR3 coding DNA: TGTGCCAGCAGCTTAGAACAGGGCACAGATACGCAGTATTTT.

V is TRBV19 and J is TRBJ2-7, with D possibly matching TRBD1 (5 bases). Between the trimmed V and J ends, which lost 5 bases and 7 bases, there was a span of 15 bases. Looked up from germline, CDR1 is LNHDA and CDR2 is SQIVND (reference sequence). The CDR3 runs to 13 residues. CDR3: CASSARQRTEQYF. The CDR3 DNA sequence: TGTGCCAGTAGTGCGAGACAGCGAACGGAGCAGTACTTC. Full variable domain (missing parts from reference TRBV19 and TRBJ2-7): DGGITQSPKYLFRKEGQNVTLSCEQNLNHDAMYWYRQDPGQGLRLIYYSQIVNDFQKGDIAEGYSVSREKKESFPLTVTSAQKNPTAFYLCASSARQRTEQYFGPGTRLTVT.

This clone appeared a single time. This chain uses TRBV4-3 with TRBJ1-1, with 8 bases that match TRBD1. V lost 1 base, J lost 5 bases, and 6 bases stayed unmatched. CDR1 LGHNA and CDR2 YSLEER come from the germline V gene. This CDR3 has 15 amino acids. This chain's CDR3 is CASSQASQGGTEAFF. CDR3 DNA: TGCGCCAGCAGCCAAGCCTCACAGGGGGGAACTGAAGCTTTCTTT.

The V call is TRBV6-6, the J call TRBJ2-7; unclear D gene. The CDR3 is made up of 12 amino acids. Trimming shortened V by 4 bases and J by 2 bases, and 6 bases separated the two germline ends. From germline, CDR1 is MNHNY and CDR2 SVGAGI (reference sequence). DNA of the CDR3: TGTGCCAGCAGTTCTATTACCTACGAGCAGTACTTC. The encoded protein is CASSSITYEQYF.

The J gene is TRBJ2-3, the V gene TRBV9; 10 bases are a match to TRBD2. Germline CDR1 SGDLS, CDR2 YYNGEE. CDR3 length equals 16 residues. J gave up 1 base and V 0 bases, and 2 bases lay outside the gene matches. Here the CDR3 reads CASSVASGGGTDTQYF. The CDR3 DNA sequence: TGTGCCAGCAGCGTAGCAAGCGGGGGGGGCACAGATACGCAGTATTTT.

The chain is built from TRBV27 and TRBJ2-1; TRBD2 is a possible D gene (5 bases). Trimming pared 6 bases from V and 0 bases from J, leaving 9 bases between. This CDR3 has 14 residues. The germline CDR1 and CDR2 sequences are MNHEY and SMNVEV (reference sequence). DNA of the CDR3: TGTGCCAGCAGAAGAGGGAGCTCCTACAATGAGCAGTTCTTC. Translating it yields CASRRGSSYNEQFF.

CDR3 residues: CASGLLAGTYEQYF. CDR3 coding DNA: TGTGCTAGTGGTTTGCTAGCGGGAACCTACGAGCAGTACTTC. V is TRBV12-5 and J is TRBJ2-7, with 9 bases that match TRBD2. Germline CDR1 is LGHNT and CDR2 is FRNRAP. There are 14 residues in the CDR3. Losses at the gene ends were 2 bases for V and 2 bases for J; bases not matched to a gene: 1.

This clone was recorded only once. In nucleotides, the CDR3 is TGTGCCAGCAGTGCCTTCGACCGACAGGGGGGAGGAGGCACTGAAGCTTTCTTT. Its translation: CASSAFDRQGGGGTEAFF. The chain has TRBV6-4 and TRBJ1-1, with 9 bases aligning to TRBD1. This CDR3 contains 18 residues. V trimming: 4 bases; J trimming: 4 bases; junction bases outside the gene matches: 16. The V gene's germline CDR1 is MRHNA and CDR2 SNTAGT.